This T cell receptor beta chain was recovered during a study of OX40 agonist ivuxolimab in advanced cancers. Study-wide results and caveats: Blood T cells, both CD4+ and CD8+, expanded clonally by week 6 at 0.1 to 3.0 mg/kg. Among patients with partial responses at 0.1-3.0 mg/kg, clonal expansion was among the lowest.

The method was immunoSEQ multiplex PCR; TCRdb's version includes in-frame clones alone and lacks a portion of them. Of 70,000 to 80,000 clones in the sample, about nine tenths are singletons; the top ten hold 1.3%. As regards this clone: The antigen is undetermined.

The CDR3 has 17 amino acids. The junction had 12 bases not matched to a gene; V was cut back by 5 bases and J by 4 bases. In germline, CDR1 is LNHDA, CDR2 SQIVND (reference sequence). Material: CD4+ or CD8+ T cells sorted from blood, obtained in a trial of the OX40 agonist ivuxolimab. This sequence joins TRBV19 and TRBJ2-4; 9 bases fit TRBD1. The receptor's source is an adult with an advanced solid tumor such as melanoma, head and neck, liver or kidney cancer. CDR3 coding DNA: TGTGCCAGTAGTTTCCAGACCTGGGGGACAGGGAAAAACATTCAGTACTTC. The encoded protein is CASSFQTWGTGKNIQYF.